This paragraph covers one T cell receptor (beta chain) sequence. The antigen remains unidentified. With 5 bases removed from V and 2 bases from J, the gap between germline ends came to 12 bases. This CDR3 has 14 amino acids. CDR1 MNHEY and CDR2 SMNVEV come from the germline V gene (reference sequence). This sample stems from a study of shared clonotypes between healthy human individuals. General study results and limits: At large depth, rarefaction still showed sorted-subset sequencing to be incomplete. Generation of non-shared clonotypes was less probable than generation of clonotypes shared by all four donors. Larger estimated richness was generally recorded for naive subsets relative to memory subsets. In this cohort, only blood was sampled, and tissue repertoires likely differ.

Repertoires were generated with immunoSEQ multiplex PCR, while TCRdb's copy carries only in-frame clones and drops some. The table has under 350,000 clones, around 87% seen once. This clonotype was obtained from a man aged 18-30 years in good health. Sequenced material: memory CD8+ T cells sorted from blood. Subset noted: CD45RO+ cells pooled with CCR7-negative TemRA cells. The chain carries TRBV27 and TRBJ2-5, with TRBD2 as a possible D gene (5 bases). The CDR3 region is CASSPLTTQETQYF. DNA of the CDR3: TGTGCCAGCAGTCCACTGACTACTCAAGAGACCCAGTACTTC.